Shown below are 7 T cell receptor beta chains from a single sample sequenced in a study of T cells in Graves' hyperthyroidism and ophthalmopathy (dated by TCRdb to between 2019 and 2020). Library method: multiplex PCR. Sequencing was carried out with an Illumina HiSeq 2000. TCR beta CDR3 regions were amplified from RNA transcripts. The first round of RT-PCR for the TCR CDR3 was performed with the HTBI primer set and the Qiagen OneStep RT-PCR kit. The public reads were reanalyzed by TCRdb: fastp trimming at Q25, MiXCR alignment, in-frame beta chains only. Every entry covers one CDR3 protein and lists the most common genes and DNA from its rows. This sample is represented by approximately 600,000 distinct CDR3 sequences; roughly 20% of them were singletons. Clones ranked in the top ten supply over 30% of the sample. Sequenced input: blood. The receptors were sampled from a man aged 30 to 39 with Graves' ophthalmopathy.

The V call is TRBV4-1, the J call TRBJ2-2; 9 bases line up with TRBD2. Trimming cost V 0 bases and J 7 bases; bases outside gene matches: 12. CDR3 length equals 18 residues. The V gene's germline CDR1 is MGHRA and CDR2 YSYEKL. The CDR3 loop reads CASSQDLSAGGPFGELFF. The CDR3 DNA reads TGCGCCAGCAGCCAAGATTTGAGCGCGGGAGGGCCTTTCGGGGAGCTGTTTTTT.

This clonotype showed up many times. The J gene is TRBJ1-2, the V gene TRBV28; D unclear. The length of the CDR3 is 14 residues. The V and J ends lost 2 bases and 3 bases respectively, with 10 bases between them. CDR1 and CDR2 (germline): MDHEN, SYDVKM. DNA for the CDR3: TGTGCCAGCAGTTTAGGGGAAACTGACTATGGCTACACCTTC. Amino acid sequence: CASSLGETDYGYTF.

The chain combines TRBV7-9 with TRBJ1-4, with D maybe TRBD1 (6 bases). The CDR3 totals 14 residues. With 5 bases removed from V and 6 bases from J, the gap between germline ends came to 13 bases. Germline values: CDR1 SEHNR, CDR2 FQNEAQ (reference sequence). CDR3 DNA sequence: TGTGCCAGCAGCCCTAGCGGACAGTATGAAAAACTGTTTTTT. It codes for CASSPSGQYEKLFF. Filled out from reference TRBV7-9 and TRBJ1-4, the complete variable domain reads DTGVSQNPRHKITKRGQNVTFRCDPISEHNRLYWYRQTLGQGPEFLTYFQNEAQLEKSRLLSDRFSAERPKGSFSTLEIQRTEQGDSAMYLCASSPSGQYEKLFFGSGTQLSVL.

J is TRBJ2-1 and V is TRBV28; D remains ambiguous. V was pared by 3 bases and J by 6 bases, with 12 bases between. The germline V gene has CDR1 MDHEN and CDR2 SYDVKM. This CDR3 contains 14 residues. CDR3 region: CASSFLRTGNEQFF. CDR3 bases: TGTGCCAGCAGTTTCCTCAGGACGGGCAATGAGCAGTTCTTC.

CDR3 nucleotides: TGCAGTGCTCCCCGGGCCGAGAGCGCCTACGAGCAGTACTTC. This codes for CSAPRAESAYEQYF. The chain couples TRBV20-1 to TRBJ2-7; no firm D call. This CDR3 contains 14 residues. The V end lost 5 bases, the J end lost 2 bases, and 16 bases lay between the germline ends. The germline V gene encodes CDR1 DFQATT and CDR2 SNEGSKA (reference sequence).

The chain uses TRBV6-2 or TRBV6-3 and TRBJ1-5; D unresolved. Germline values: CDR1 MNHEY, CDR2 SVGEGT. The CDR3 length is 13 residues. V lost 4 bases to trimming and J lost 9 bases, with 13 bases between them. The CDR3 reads CASSSPTVRPQHF. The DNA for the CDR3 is TGTGCCAGCAGTTCCCCGACGGTAAGGCCCCAGCATTTT.

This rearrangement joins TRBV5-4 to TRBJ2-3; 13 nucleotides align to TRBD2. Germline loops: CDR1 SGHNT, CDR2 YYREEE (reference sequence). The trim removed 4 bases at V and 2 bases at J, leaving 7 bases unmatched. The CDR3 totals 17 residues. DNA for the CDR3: TGTGCCAGCAGCAGACTAGCGGGGGGAGGGATCACAGATACGCAGTATTTT. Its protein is CASSRLAGGGITDTQYF.